Sequencing of this TCR beta chain was carried out in a study of shared clonotypes between healthy human individuals. It was on ten immunoSEQ deep assay plates that unsorted PBMC DNA was sequenced. Libraries were prepared by immunoSEQ multiplex PCR; TCRdb keeps only in-frame clonotypes and omits some of them. The table has 490,000 or so clones, over 65% seen once; the top ten hold 10% to 15%. Germline CDR1 and CDR2: MDHEN and SYDVKM. The CDR3 length is 14 residues. Trimming took 1 base from V and 0 from J, leaving 7 bases between them. This clone was counted between two and nine times. This sample also contains other DNA sequences that code for the same CDR3.

The chain joins TRBV28 to TRBJ2-7; D unclear. This sequence was found in a woman in her thirties or forties in good health. Some clones in this sample may be carry-over from other donors' samples. Input material: PBMCs. The CDR3 nucleotides are TGTGCCAGCAGTTTATCGAGGTTCTCCTACGAGCAGTACTTC. As protein: CASSLSRFSYEQYF.